The rows below give T cell receptor beta chains drawn from one sample of a study of blood T cells in healthy people across ages. TCRdb analysed the 5' RACE reads with MiXCR anew, one entry per CDR3 protein. The table has over 1,300,000 distinct CDR3 sequences, 59% seen once. The sequencing sample was made of blood. These receptors originate from a man aged 18-30 years in good health. Each CDR3 is given with its conserved first and last residue. D genes are given only for firm matches. Size values are once, few and many counts, or a class for expanded clones, and some rows have none.

d_call | j_call | clone_size | v_call | cdr3_nt | cdr3_aa
TRBD1 | TRBJ1-3 | NA | TRBV12-3/TRBV12-4 | TGTGCCAGCAGTTCGGGACAGGGCGCGTTTCCTCTCTATGGAAACACCATATATTTT | CASSSGQGAFPLYGNTIYF
TRBD2 | TRBJ2-1 | NA | TRBV12-3/TRBV12-4 | TGTGCCAGCAGTTTGTCTAGCGGGGGGACCCGCTCCTACAATGAGCAGTTCTTC | CASSLSSGGTRSYNEQFF
NA | TRBJ2-5 | NA | TRBV10-3 | TGTGCCATCAGTGACCTCGGGAGCGGCCAAGGGACCCAGTACTTC | CAISDLGSGQGTQYF
NA | TRBJ2-7 | few | TRBV20-1 | TGCAGTGCTGTACGGACGGTAAACTACGAGCAGTACTTC | CSAVRTVNYEQYF
NA | TRBJ1-4 | once | TRBV7-9 | TGTGCCAGCAGCTCGAGACTGGGAGGAAATGAAAAACTGTTTTTT | CASSSRLGGNEKLFF
NA | TRBJ2-1 | NA | TRBV3-1 | TGTGCCAGCAGCCAAATTATTGGACGAACGTTGGACAATGAGCAGTTCTTC | CASSQIIGRTLDNEQFF
TRBD1 | TRBJ1-2 | NA | TRBV7-9 | TGTGCCAGCACCACCGGGACAGGGCTTAACTATGGCTACACCTTC | CASTTGTGLNYGYTF
NA | TRBJ2-3 | NA | TRBV21-1 | TGTGCCAGCAGCAAAAGGGACAGATACACAGATACGCAGTATTTT | CASSKRDRYTDTQYF
TRBD1 | TRBJ1-1 | once | TRBV18 | TGTGCCAGCTCACAGGGGGCCCCGGGACTAACTGAAGCTTTCTTT | CASSQGAPGLTEAFF
NA | TRBJ1-1 | NA | TRBV11-2 | TGTGCCAGCAGTTTCTTACAGGGGAACACTGAAGCTTTCTTT | CASSFLQGNTEAFF
NA | TRBJ1-1 | NA | TRBV14 | TGTGCCAGCAGCCATCTTACGGGAGGGGGCACTGAAGCTTTCTTT | CASSHLTGGGTEAFF
TRBD1 | TRBJ1-1 | NA | TRBV7-9 | TGTGCCGGCAGCACAGGGGGCACTGAAGCTTTCTTT | CAGSTGGTEAFF
NA | TRBJ2-3 | NA | TRBV24-1 | TGTGCCACACCCCCGCGACTCAGAGGATCAGATACGCAGTATTTT | CATPPRLRGSDTQYF
NA | TRBJ2-2 | NA | TRBV7-9 | TGTGCCAGCAGCACACAGGAATTCCCCGGGGAGCTGTTTTTT | CASSTQEFPGELFF
NA | TRBJ2-1 | NA | TRBV7-6 | TGTGCCAGCAGCCTAAACCGGGACCTGCAGTTCTTC | CASSLNRDLQFF
TRBD1 | TRBJ2-7 | few | TRBV6-4 | TGTGCCAGCAGTGAGACAGGGGACGCCAGGGAGCAGTACTTC | CASSETGDAREQYF
NA | TRBJ1-1 | NA | TRBV13 | TGTGCCAGCAGTTTCCGAACAGGGAACACTGAAGCTTTCTTT | CASSFRTGNTEAFF
TRBD1 | TRBJ1-1 | few | TRBV10-3 | TGTGCCACCGTGGCAGGGGGCCAGCGCACTGAAGCTTTCTTT | CATVAGGQRTEAFF
NA | TRBJ2-4 | few | TRBV12-3/TRBV12-4 | TGTGCCAGCAGACAGAACGCGGGCTCCGGGTTGTTTCAGTACTTC | CASRQNAGSGLFQYF
NA | TRBJ2-3 | NA | TRBV2 | TGTGCCAGCAGTGAAGGCACCGGGCCCACAGATACGCAGTATTTT | CASSEGTGPTDTQYF
NA | TRBJ2-7 | NA | TRBV4-1 | TGCGCCAGCAGCCCAAGCGGGTTGGGGGCCTACGAGCAGTACTTC | CASSPSGLGAYEQYF
NA | TRBJ2-1 | NA | TRBV6-5 | TGTGCCAGCAGGATTAAAGCTAGCTCCTACAATGAGCAGTTCTTC | CASRIKASSYNEQFF
NA | TRBJ2-1 | NA | TRBV20-1 | TGCAGTGCCGTCCTTCTTTACAAGGAGCAGTTCTTC | CSAVLLYKEQFF
TRBD1 | TRBJ1-2 | few | TRBV13 | TGTGCCAGCAGCAATTCAGGACAGGGGGACTGGAACACCTTC | CASSNSGQGDWNTF
TRBD1 | TRBJ2-7 | few | TRBV5-1 | TGCGCCAGCAGACCCGGGACAGGGTCCTACGAGCAGTACTTC | CASRPGTGSYEQYF